The 2 T cell receptor beta chains given below trace back to one sample, sequenced in a study of blood T cell repertoires in COVID-19. Sequencing was performed with immunoSEQ multiplex PCR; in TCRdb, only in-frame clones are kept and a portion is missing. The sample lists about 180,000 clones, 75% to 90% seen once, with about 2.2% in the top ten. Sequenced: PBMCs or T cells enriched from blood (not recorded which). Receptor source: a woman aged 35 to 49 with acute COVID-19.

V and J are TRBV21-1 and TRBJ1-2. TRBV21-1 is a pseudogene segment. This CDR3 contains 16 residues. CDR3 loop: CASSPGGVRSPRGYTF. The CDR3 DNA sequence: TGTGCCAGCAGCCCAGGAGGTGTCAGGTCCCCGAGGGGCTACACCTTC.

The CDR3 region has the DNA TGTGCCAGCAGCCGGCCGGGACTAGCTGAGACCCAGTACTTC. The encoded protein is CASSRPGLAETQYF. This rearrangement joins TRBV5-4 to TRBJ2-5; 9 nucleotides agree with TRBD2. Trimming removed 4 bases from V and 5 bases from J; junction bases left unmatched: 6. The germline V gene encodes CDR1 SGHNT and CDR2 YYREEE (reference sequence). This CDR3 has 14 residues.